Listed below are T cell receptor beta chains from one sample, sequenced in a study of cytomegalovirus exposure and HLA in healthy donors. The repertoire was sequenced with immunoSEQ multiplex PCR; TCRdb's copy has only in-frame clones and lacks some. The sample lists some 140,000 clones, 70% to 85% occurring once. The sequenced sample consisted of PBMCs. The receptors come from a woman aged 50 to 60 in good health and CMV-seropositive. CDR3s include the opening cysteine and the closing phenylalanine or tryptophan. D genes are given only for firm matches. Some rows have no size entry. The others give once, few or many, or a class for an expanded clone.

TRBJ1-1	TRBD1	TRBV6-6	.	TGTGCCAGCACCTTACCCGGGACAGCGAACACTGAAGCTTTCTTT	CASTLPGTANTEAFF
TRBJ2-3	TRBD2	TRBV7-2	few	TGTGCCAGCAGCTTCGGAGGGGCGGGGGGGTCAGATACGCAGTATTTT	CASSFGGAGGSDTQYF
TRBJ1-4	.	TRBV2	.	TGTGCCAGCAGGAGACAGTCAAATGAAAAACTGTTTTTT	CASRRQSNEKLFF
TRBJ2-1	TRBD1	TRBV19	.	TGTGCCAGTAGTCCGCTCCTCGGGACAGATGAGTTCTTC	CASSPLLGTDEFF
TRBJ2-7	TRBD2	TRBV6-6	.	TGTGCCAGCAGCGCCACTAGCGGGGGGACCTACGAGCAGTACTTC	CASSATSGGTYEQYF
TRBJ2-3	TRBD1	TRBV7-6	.	TGTGCCAGCAGCTTAGCTGGGTATTTCGAACCGGGACAGGTCACAGATACGCAGTATTTT	CASSLAGYFEPGQVTDTQYF
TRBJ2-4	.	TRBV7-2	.	TGTGCCAGCAGCTTATCAGTCCTGACAGATCATGACTTC	CASSLSVLTDHDF
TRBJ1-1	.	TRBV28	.	TGTGCCAGCAGCTTACTCGACACTGAAGCTTTCTTT	CASSLLDTEAFF
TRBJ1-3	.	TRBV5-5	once	TGTGCCAGCAGCTATCAGGGAAACACCATATATTTT	CASSYQGNTIYF
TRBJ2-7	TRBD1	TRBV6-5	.	TGTGCCAGCAGTAAGGGACAGTCCTACGAGCAGTACTTC	CASSKGQSYEQYF
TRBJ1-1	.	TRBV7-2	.	TGTGCCAGCAGCGTCAGGGGCCTAATGAACACTGAAGCTTTCTTT	CASSVRGLMNTEAFF
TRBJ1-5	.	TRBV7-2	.	TGTGCCAGCAGCTTGGGCCGACAGCCCCAGCATTTT	CASSLGRQPQHF
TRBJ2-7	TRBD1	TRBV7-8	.	TGTGCCAGCACCTCCAGGGGGCTGAACTACGAGCAGTACTTC	CASTSRGLNYEQYF
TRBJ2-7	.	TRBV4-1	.	TGCGCCAGCAGCCACAACGCCGCCAGCGAAACCTACGAGCAGTACTTC	CASSHNAASETYEQYF
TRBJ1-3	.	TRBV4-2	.	TGTGCCAGCAGCCCCCGGGTTCACTCTGGAAACACCATATATTTT	CASSPRVHSGNTIYF
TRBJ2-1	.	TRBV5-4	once	TGTGCCAGCAGCTTCGTCAAAGGGTCAGGGACTTCTAATGAGCAGTTCTTC	CASSFVKGSGTSNEQFF
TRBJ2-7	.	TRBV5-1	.	TGCGCCAGCAGCTCACAGGGCTACGAGCAGTACTTC	CASSSQGYEQYF
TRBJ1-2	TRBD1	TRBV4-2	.	TGTGCCACCCAGAATCGACAGGGCCCCTCTAACTATGGCTACACCTTC	CATQNRQGPSNYGYTF
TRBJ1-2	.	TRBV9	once	TGTGCCAGCAGCGCTGGAGGGAACTATGGCTACACCTTC	CASSAGGNYGYTF
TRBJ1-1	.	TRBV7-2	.	TGTGCCAGCAGCCCACGTGGGGGGGCGAGGGACACTGAAGCTTTCTTT	CASSPRGGARDTEAFF
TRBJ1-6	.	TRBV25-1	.	TGTGCCAGCAGCGTTCAGGGTTCCTATAATTCACCCCTCCACTTT	CASSVQGSYNSPLHF
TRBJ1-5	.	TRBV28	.	TGTGCCAGCAGTTTTATGAGTGATCAGCCCCAGCATTTT	CASSFMSDQPQHF
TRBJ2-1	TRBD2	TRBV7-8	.	TGTGCCAGCAGCAGAAGTAGGGGAGGGATTAACAATGAGCAGTTCTTC	CASSRSRGGINNEQFF
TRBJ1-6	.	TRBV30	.	TGTGCGTTAGCGAGCTCCTATAATTCACCCCTCCACTTT	CALASSYNSPLHF
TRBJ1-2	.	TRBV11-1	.	TGTGCCAGCAGCATTGACTCTCTTGGGTATGGCTACACCTTC	CASSIDSLGYGYTF
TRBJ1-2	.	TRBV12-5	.	TGTGCTAGTGGCCTTGGGGAGGATGGCTACACCTTC	CASGLGEDGYTF